The rows below give T cell receptor beta chains drawn from one sample of a study of blood T cell repertoires in COVID-19. Measured with immunoSEQ multiplex PCR; TCRdb has only the in-frame clones, and not every one. The sample shows 120,000 or so clones, around 74% of them seen only once. The sequenced sample consisted of peripheral blood. These receptors all come from a woman aged 55-69 years with acute or convalescent COVID-19. CDR3s include the opening cysteine and the closing phenylalanine or tryptophan. A D gene is named only where the DNA matches it firmly. Part of the rows lack a size; the others show once, few, many or a class for expanded clones.

clone_size: once
v_call: TRBV19
j_call: TRBJ2-5
d_call: TRBD2
cdr3_aa: CASSPRTSGGGETQYF
cdr3_nt: TGTGCCAGTAGTCCCCGGACTAGCGGGGGAGGAGAGACCCAGTACTTC

clone_size: .
v_call: TRBV5-1
j_call: TRBJ2-2
d_call: TRBD1
cdr3_aa: CASSRGQGVSTGELFF
cdr3_nt: TGCGCCAGCAGTCGAGGACAGGGGGTTAGCACCGGGGAGCTGTTTTTT

clone_size: .
v_call: TRBV7-2
j_call: TRBJ1-5
d_call: .
cdr3_aa: CASSLGAVWGNQPQHF
cdr3_nt: TGTGCCAGCAGCTTAGGAGCGGTCTGGGGCAATCAGCCCCAGCATTTT

clone_size: .
v_call: TRBV12-3/TRBV12-4
j_call: TRBJ1-2
d_call: .
cdr3_aa: CASSLEQGRRYTF
cdr3_nt: TGTGCCAGCAGTTTAGAGCAGGGCAGACGGTACACCTTC

clone_size: .
v_call: TRBV24-1
j_call: TRBJ2-5
d_call: TRBD1
cdr3_aa: CATSDPGQGGPQETQYF
cdr3_nt: TGTGCCACCAGTGACCCGGGACAGGGAGGGCCCCAAGAGACCCAGTACTTC

clone_size: .
v_call: TRBV2
j_call: TRBJ1-2
d_call: .
cdr3_aa: CASSEAYGYTF
cdr3_nt: TGTGCCAGCAGTGAGGCCTATGGCTACACCTTC

clone_size: few
v_call: TRBV9
j_call: TRBJ1-4
d_call: TRBD1
cdr3_aa: CASSARQGSGEKLFF
cdr3_nt: TGTGCCAGCAGCGCCCGACAGGGGTCTGGTGAAAAACTGTTTTTT

clone_size: .
v_call: TRBV12-3/TRBV12-4
j_call: TRBJ1-1
d_call: .
cdr3_aa: CASSFSGNTEAFF
cdr3_nt: TGTGCCAGCAGTTTTTCAGGGAACACTGAAGCTTTCTTT

clone_size: .
v_call: TRBV28
j_call: TRBJ1-2
d_call: TRBD1
cdr3_aa: CASSPRGPINYGYTF
cdr3_nt: TGTGCCAGCAGCCCGAGGGGGCCGATTAACTATGGCTACACCTTC

clone_size: few
v_call: TRBV10-3
j_call: TRBJ2-3
d_call: TRBD2
cdr3_aa: CAVTGTSGPGELTDTQYF
cdr3_nt: TGTGCCGTTACCGGGACTAGCGGACCCGGGGAGCTCACAGATACGCAGTATTTT

clone_size: .
v_call: TRBV10-3
j_call: TRBJ1-1
d_call: TRBD1
cdr3_aa: CAISPGTGNTEAFF
cdr3_nt: TGTGCCATCAGTCCCGGGACAGGGAACACTGAAGCTTTCTTT

clone_size: .
v_call: TRBV19
j_call: TRBJ2-7
d_call: TRBD1
cdr3_aa: CASSTGTGIYEQYF
cdr3_nt: TGTGCCAGTAGTACAGGGACAGGGATCTACGAGCAGTACTTC

clone_size: .
v_call: TRBV2
j_call: TRBJ1-1
d_call: TRBD1
cdr3_aa: CASSGQGDTEAFF
cdr3_nt: TGTGCCAGCTCGGGACAGGGCGACACTGAAGCTTTCTTT

clone_size: .
v_call: TRBV4-3
j_call: TRBJ2-3
d_call: .
cdr3_aa: CASSQGAERTDTQYF
cdr3_nt: TGCGCCAGCAGCCAAGGAGCGGAGCGCACAGATACGCAGTATTTT

clone_size: .
v_call: TRBV28
j_call: TRBJ1-6
d_call: .
cdr3_aa: CASSGLRGGRSPLHF
cdr3_nt: TGTGCCAGCAGTGGACTCCGGGGGGGACGATCACCCCTCCACTTT

clone_size: once
v_call: TRBV7-9
j_call: TRBJ2-5
d_call: TRBD2
cdr3_aa: CASDGLAGAQTQYF
cdr3_nt: TGTGCCAGCGATGGGCTAGCGGGGGCACAGACCCAGTACTTC

clone_size: .
v_call: TRBV11-3
j_call: TRBJ1-5
d_call: TRBD1
cdr3_aa: CASSLEPGQVYQPQHF
cdr3_nt: TGTGCCAGCAGCTTAGAACCGGGACAGGTCTATCAGCCCCAGCATTTT

clone_size: .
v_call: TRBV9
j_call: TRBJ1-3
d_call: .
cdr3_aa: CASSVDGGDASGNTIYF
cdr3_nt: TGTGCCAGCAGCGTAGATGGGGGGGATGCCTCTGGAAACACCATATATTTT

clone_size: .
v_call: TRBV7-9
j_call: TRBJ2-7
d_call: TRBD1
cdr3_aa: CASSSPRTGAYEQYF
cdr3_nt: TGTGCCAGCAGCTCCCCGAGGACAGGGGCCTACGAGCAGTACTTC

clone_size: .
v_call: TRBV19
j_call: TRBJ1-2
d_call: TRBD1
cdr3_aa: CASSIRTGLNYGYTF
cdr3_nt: TGTGCCAGTAGTATACGGACAGGACTTAACTATGGCTACACCTTC

clone_size: .
v_call: TRBV5-1
j_call: TRBJ1-1
d_call: .
cdr3_aa: CASSTLLTNTEAFF
cdr3_nt: TGCGCCAGCAGCACCTTACTCACGAACACTGAAGCTTTCTTT

clone_size: .
v_call: TRBV12-3/TRBV12-4
j_call: TRBJ2-7
d_call: .
cdr3_aa: CASSLTEYEQYF
cdr3_nt: TGTGCCAGCAGTCTGACAGAATACGAGCAGTACTTC

clone_size: .
v_call: TRBV2
j_call: TRBJ1-3
d_call: .
cdr3_aa: CASSEDLGQASGNTIYF
cdr3_nt: TGTGCCAGCAGTGAGGATTTGGGCCAGGCCTCTGGAAACACCATATATTTT

clone_size: .
v_call: TRBV7-3
j_call: TRBJ2-5
d_call: TRBD1
cdr3_aa: CASSPNTGTGSETQYF
cdr3_nt: TGTGCCAGCAGCCCTAATACCGGGACAGGGTCAGAGACCCAGTACTTC

clone_size: .
v_call: TRBV2
j_call: TRBJ2-3
d_call: TRBD1
cdr3_aa: CASSLTGAGDTQYF
cdr3_nt: TGTGCCAGCAGTCTGACAGGGGCCGGAGATACGCAGTATTTT

clone_size: few
v_call: TRBV7-2
j_call: TRBJ2-5
d_call: TRBD2
cdr3_aa: CASSLGTSGGQETQYF
cdr3_nt: TGTGCCAGCAGCTTAGGGACTAGCGGGGGTCAGGAGACCCAGTACTTC

clone_size: .
v_call: TRBV7-8
j_call: TRBJ2-7
d_call: TRBD1
cdr3_aa: CASSLALRDSTYEQYF
cdr3_nt: TGTGCCAGCAGCTTAGCGCTAAGGGACAGCACCTACGAGCAGTACTTC

clone_size: .
v_call: TRBV30
j_call: TRBJ1-2
d_call: TRBD1
cdr3_aa: CAWRARTGRYGYTF
cdr3_nt: TGTGCCTGGAGAGCAAGGACAGGGCGCTATGGCTACACCTTC

clone_size: .
v_call: TRBV29-1
j_call: TRBJ2-3
d_call: .
cdr3_aa: CSVEGDGRRQYF
cdr3_nt: TGCAGCGTTGAAGGAGATGGGAGAAGGCAGTATTTT

clone_size: few
v_call: TRBV28
j_call: TRBJ1-2
d_call: .
cdr3_aa: CASSPGSSGVYGYTF
cdr3_nt: TGTGCCAGCAGTCCCGGGTCCTCCGGCGTCTATGGCTACACCTTC

clone_size: few
v_call: TRBV3-1/TRBV3-2
j_call: TRBJ2-2
d_call: .
cdr3_aa: CASPRDTGELFF
cdr3_nt: TGTGCCAGCCCCAGGGACACCGGGGAGCTGTTTTTT

clone_size: .
v_call: TRBV10-3
j_call: TRBJ1-1
d_call: TRBD1
cdr3_aa: CAISRTGGANTEAFF
cdr3_nt: TGTGCCATCAGCAGGACAGGGGGCGCGAACACTGAAGCTTTCTTT

clone_size: .
v_call: TRBV5-1
j_call: TRBJ2-3
d_call: TRBD2
cdr3_aa: CASSLGTSGGADTQYF
cdr3_nt: TGCGCCAGCAGCTTAGGGACTAGCGGTGGCGCAGATACGCAGTATTTT

clone_size: .
v_call: TRBV27
j_call: TRBJ1-5
d_call: .
cdr3_aa: CASSLQFLSNQPQHF
cdr3_nt: TGTGCCAGCAGTCTACAGTTCCTTAGCAATCAGCCCCAGCATTTT

clone_size: .
v_call: TRBV20-1
j_call: TRBJ2-2
d_call: .
cdr3_aa: CSASSGRHTGELFF
cdr3_nt: TGCAGTGCTAGTTCCGGCAGGCACACCGGGGAGCTGTTTTTT

clone_size: .
v_call: TRBV7-8
j_call: TRBJ2-7
d_call: TRBD1
cdr3_aa: CASSLTLWGQGSYEQYF
cdr3_nt: TGTGCCAGCAGCTTAACGTTATGGGGACAGGGGTCCTACGAGCAGTACTTC

clone_size: .
v_call: TRBV25-1
j_call: TRBJ2-7
d_call: TRBD2
cdr3_aa: CASSIPGGNEQYF
cdr3_nt: TGTGCCAGCTCGATACCGGGAGGTAACGAGCAGTACTTC

clone_size: .
v_call: TRBV29-1
j_call: TRBJ1-5
d_call: .
cdr3_aa: CSVGFYSNQPQHF
cdr3_nt: TGCAGCGTTGGTTTTTATAGCAATCAGCCCCAGCATTTT

clone_size: .
v_call: TRBV18
j_call: TRBJ1-1
d_call: TRBD1
cdr3_aa: CASSPRRTGSTLTEAFF
cdr3_nt: TGTGCCAGCTCACCTCGTCGGACAGGGTCGACTTTAACTGAAGCTTTCTTT

clone_size: once
v_call: TRBV3-1/TRBV3-2
j_call: TRBJ2-5
d_call: .
cdr3_aa: CASSQETRSETQYF
cdr3_nt: TGTGCCAGCAGCCAAGAAACGAGGTCGGAGACCCAGTACTTC

clone_size: .
v_call: TRBV5-8
j_call: TRBJ2-7
d_call: .
cdr3_aa: CASSLTGIGHEQYF
cdr3_nt: TGTGCCAGCAGCTTGACAGGAATCGGTCACGAGCAGTACTTC

clone_size: .
v_call: TRBV25-1
j_call: TRBJ1-3
d_call: TRBD1
cdr3_aa: CASSGQGTSGNTIYF
cdr3_nt: TGTGCCAGCAGTGGACAGGGGACCTCTGGAAACACCATATATTTT

clone_size: few
v_call: TRBV12-3/TRBV12-4
j_call: TRBJ1-2
d_call: .
cdr3_aa: CASETAYGYTF
cdr3_nt: TGTGCCAGCGAGACAGCCTATGGCTACACCTTC

clone_size: few
v_call: TRBV2
j_call: TRBJ1-2
d_call: .
cdr3_aa: CASREGDGVYGYTF
cdr3_nt: TGTGCCAGCAGAGAAGGAGACGGAGTCTATGGCTACACCTTC

clone_size: .
v_call: TRBV27
j_call: TRBJ2-1
d_call: .
cdr3_aa: CASSLLRDLARQFF
cdr3_nt: TGTGCCAGCAGTTTATTAAGAGACCTAGCTCGGCAGTTCTTC

clone_size: .
v_call: TRBV30
j_call: TRBJ2-1
d_call: .
cdr3_aa: CAWNAGLRHNEQFF
cdr3_nt: TGTGCCTGGAATGCAGGGCTACGGCACAATGAGCAGTTCTTC

clone_size: .
v_call: TRBV12-3/TRBV12-4
j_call: TRBJ1-4
d_call: .
cdr3_aa: CASSLEGEKLFF
cdr3_nt: TGTGCCAGCAGTTTAGAGGGGGAAAAACTGTTTTTT